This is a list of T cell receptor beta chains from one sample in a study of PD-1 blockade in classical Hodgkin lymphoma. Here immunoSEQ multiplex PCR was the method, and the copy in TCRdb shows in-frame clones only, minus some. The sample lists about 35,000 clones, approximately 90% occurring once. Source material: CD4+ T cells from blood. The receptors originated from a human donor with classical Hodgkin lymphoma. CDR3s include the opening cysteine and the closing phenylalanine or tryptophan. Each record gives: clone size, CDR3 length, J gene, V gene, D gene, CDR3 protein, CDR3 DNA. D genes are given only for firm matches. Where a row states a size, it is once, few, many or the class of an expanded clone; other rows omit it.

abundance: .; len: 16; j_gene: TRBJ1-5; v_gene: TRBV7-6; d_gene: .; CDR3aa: CASSSGGEISNQPQHF; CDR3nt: TGTGCCAGCAGCTCAGGAGGGGAAATTAGCAATCAGCCCCAGCATTTT
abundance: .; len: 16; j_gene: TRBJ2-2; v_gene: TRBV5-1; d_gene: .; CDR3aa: CASSPVGGLNTGELLF; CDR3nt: TGCGCCAGCAGCCCAGTGGGGGGCTTGAACACCGGGGAGCTGCTTTTT
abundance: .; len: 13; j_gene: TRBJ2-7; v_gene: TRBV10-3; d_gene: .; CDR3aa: CAIALDVGYEQYF; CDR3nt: TGTGCCATCGCCCTAGATGTGGGCTACGAGCAGTACTTC
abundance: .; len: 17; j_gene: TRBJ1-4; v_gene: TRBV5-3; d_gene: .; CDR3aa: CARSLIIDREICEKLFF; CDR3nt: TGTGCCAGAAGCTTAATCATCGACAGAGAGATATGTGAAAAACTGTTTTTT
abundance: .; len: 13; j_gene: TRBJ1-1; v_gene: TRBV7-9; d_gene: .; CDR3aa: CASSPLSSTEAFF; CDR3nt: TGTGCCAGCAGCCCCCTCTCGAGCACTGAAGCTTTCTTT
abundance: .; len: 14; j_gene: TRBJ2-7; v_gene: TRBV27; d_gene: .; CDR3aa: CASRYSGPSYEQYF; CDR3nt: TGTGCCAGCAGGTACAGCGGACCCTCCTACGAGCAGTACTTC
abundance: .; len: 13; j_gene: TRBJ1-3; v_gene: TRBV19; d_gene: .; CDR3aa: CATSSVDGNTIYF; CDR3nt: TGTGCCACCTCAAGCGTTGATGGAAACACCATATATTTT
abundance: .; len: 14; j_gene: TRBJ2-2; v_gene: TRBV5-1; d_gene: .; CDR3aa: CASSLGSGSGELFF; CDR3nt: TGCGCCAGCAGCCTTGGATCAGGGTCCGGGGAGCTGTTTTTT
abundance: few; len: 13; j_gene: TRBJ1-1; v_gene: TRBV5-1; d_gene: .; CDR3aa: CASRHSTGTEAFF; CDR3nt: TGCGCCAGCAGACATTCGACAGGCACTGAAGCTTTCTTT
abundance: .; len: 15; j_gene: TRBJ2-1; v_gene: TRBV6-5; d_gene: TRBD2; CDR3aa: CASSYSPGLAMEQFF; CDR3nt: TGTGCCAGCAGTTATTCTCCGGGACTAGCGATGGAGCAGTTCTTC
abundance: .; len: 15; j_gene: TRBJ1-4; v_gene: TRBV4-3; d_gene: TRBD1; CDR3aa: CASSHGQGGDEKLFF; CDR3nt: TGCGCCAGCAGTCACGGACAGGGGGGGGATGAAAAACTGTTTTTT
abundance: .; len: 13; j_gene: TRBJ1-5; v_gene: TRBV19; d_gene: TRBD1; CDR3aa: CACAGGSNQPQHF; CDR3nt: TGTGCCTGCGCAGGGGGGAGCAATCAGCCCCAGCATTTT
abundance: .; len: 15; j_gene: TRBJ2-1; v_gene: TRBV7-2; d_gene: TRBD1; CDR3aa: CASSLAGQGANEQFF; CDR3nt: TGTGCCAGCAGCTTAGCAGGACAGGGGGCGAATGAGCAGTTCTTC
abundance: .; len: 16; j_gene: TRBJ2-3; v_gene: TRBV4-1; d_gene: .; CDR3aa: CASSQDRGASTDTQYF; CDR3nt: TGCGCCAGCAGCCAAGATAGGGGGGCTAGCACAGATACGCAGTATTTT
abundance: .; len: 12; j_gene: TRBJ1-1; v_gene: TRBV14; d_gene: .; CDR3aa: CASSQPGLVAFF; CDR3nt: TGTGCCAGCAGCCAGCCGGGACTCGTTGCTTTCTTT
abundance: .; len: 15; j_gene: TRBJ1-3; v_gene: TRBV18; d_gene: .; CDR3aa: CASSPQREAGNTIYF; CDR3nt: TGTGCCAGCTCACCACAGAGGGAAGCTGGAAACACCATATATTTT
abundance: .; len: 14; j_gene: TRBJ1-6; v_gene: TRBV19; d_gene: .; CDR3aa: CASSPDPRDSPLHF; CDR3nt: TGTGCCAGTAGTCCCGATCCCAGGGACTCACCCCTCCACTTT
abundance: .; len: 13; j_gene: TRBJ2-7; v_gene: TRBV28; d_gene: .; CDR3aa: CASRPGGRYEQYF; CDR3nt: TGTGCCAGCAGGCCGGGGGGCCGGTACGAGCAGTACTTC
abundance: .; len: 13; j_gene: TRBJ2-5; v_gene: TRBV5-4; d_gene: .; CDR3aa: CASSLAFSETQYF; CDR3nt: TGTGCCAGCAGCTTGGCCTTTTCGGAGACCCAGTACTTC
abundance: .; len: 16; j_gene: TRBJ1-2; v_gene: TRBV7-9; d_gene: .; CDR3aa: CASSFSRTAGPYGYTF; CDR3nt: TGTGCCAGCAGCTTTAGCAGGACCGCCGGACCCTATGGCTACACCTTC
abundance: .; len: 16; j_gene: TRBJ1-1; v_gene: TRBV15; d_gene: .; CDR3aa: CATSRDELRGSTEAFF; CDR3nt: TGTGCCACCAGCAGAGATGAGCTAAGGGGATCCACTGAAGCTTTCTTT
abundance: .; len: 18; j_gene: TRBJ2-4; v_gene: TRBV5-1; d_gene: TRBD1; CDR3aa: CASSSGGTGAVAKNIQYF; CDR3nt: TGCGCCAGCAGCTCGGGTGGGACAGGGGCAGTAGCCAAAAACATTCAGTACTTC
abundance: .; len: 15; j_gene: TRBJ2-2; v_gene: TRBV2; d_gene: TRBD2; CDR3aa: CASRGTSGAPGELFF; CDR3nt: TGTGCCAGCAGGGGGACTAGCGGGGCCCCCGGGGAGCTGTTTTTT
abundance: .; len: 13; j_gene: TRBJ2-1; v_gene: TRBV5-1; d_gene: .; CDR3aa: CASDWGGGNEQFF; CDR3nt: TGCGCCAGCGACTGGGGTGGAGGTAATGAGCAGTTCTTC
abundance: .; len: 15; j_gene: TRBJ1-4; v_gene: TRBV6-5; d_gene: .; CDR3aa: CASSYLSATNEKLFF; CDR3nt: TGTGCCAGCAGTTATCTCAGCGCAACTAATGAAAAACTGTTTTTT
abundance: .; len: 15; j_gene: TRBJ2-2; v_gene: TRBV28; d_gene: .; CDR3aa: CASSLNGKETGELFF; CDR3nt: TGTGCCAGCAGTTTAAACGGGAAAGAGACCGGGGAGCTGTTTTTT
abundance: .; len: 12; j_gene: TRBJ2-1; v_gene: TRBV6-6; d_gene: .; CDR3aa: CASGARYNEQFF; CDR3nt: TGTGCCAGCGGGGCGCGGTACAATGAGCAGTTCTTC
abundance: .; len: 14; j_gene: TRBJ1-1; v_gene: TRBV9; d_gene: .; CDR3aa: CASSQGMAPRETFF; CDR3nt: TGTGCCAGCAGCCAGGGGATGGCCCCGCGCGAGACTTTCTTT
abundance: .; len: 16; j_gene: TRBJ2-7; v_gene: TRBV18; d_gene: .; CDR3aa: CASSPNRASREYEQYF; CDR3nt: TGTGCCAGCTCACCCAACAGGGCTAGCAGAGAGTACGAGCAGTACTTC
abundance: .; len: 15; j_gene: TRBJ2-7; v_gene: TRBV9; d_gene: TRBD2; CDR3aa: CASSVSSLAGYEQYF; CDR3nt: TGTGCCAGCAGCGTTTCATCGCTAGCGGGGTACGAGCAGTACTTC
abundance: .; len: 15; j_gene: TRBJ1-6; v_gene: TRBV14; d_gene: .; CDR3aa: CASSRIQGWNSPLHF; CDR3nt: TGTGCCAGCAGCCGAATACAGGGTTGGAATTCACCCCTCCACTTT
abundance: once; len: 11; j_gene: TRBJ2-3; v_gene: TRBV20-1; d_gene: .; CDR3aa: CSAAGDLDPYF; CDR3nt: TGCAGTGCTGCAGGGGATTTGGACCCGTATTTT
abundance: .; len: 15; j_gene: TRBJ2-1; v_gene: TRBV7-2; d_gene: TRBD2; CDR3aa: CASSLGSGGAYEQFF; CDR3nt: TGTGCCAGCAGCTTAGGTAGCGGGGGGGCCTATGAGCAGTTCTTC
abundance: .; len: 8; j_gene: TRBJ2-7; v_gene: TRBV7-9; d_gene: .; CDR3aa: CASERDNF; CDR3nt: TGTGCCAGCGAGCGAGATAACTTC
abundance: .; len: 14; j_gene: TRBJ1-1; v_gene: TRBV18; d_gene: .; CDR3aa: CASSLQGYDTEAFF; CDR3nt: TGTGCCAGCTCACTCCAGGGGTATGACACTGAAGCTTTCTTT
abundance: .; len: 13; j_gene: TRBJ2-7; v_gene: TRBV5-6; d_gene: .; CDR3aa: CASSLRGALVQYF; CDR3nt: TGTGCCAGCAGCTTGAGGGGGGCGCTTGTGCAGTACTTC
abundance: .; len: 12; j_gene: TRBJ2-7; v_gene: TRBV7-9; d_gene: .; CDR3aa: CASSLDAYEQYF; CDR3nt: TGTGCCAGCAGCTTAGACGCTTACGAGCAGTACTTC
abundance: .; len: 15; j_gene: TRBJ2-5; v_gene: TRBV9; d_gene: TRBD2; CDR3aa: CASSVGLGRVETQYF; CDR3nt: TGTGCCAGCAGCGTAGGTCTGGGGAGGGTGGAGACCCAGTACTTC
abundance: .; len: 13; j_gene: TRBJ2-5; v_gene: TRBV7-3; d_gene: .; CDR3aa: CASSTQLGETQYF; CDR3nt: TGTGCCAGCAGCACGCAACTAGGGGAGACCCAGTACTTC
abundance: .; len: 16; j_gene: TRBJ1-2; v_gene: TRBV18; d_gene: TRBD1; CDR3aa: CASSPQGQGAPGSYTF; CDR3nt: TGTGCCAGCTCACCACAAGGACAGGGGGCCCCGGGGAGCTACACCTTC
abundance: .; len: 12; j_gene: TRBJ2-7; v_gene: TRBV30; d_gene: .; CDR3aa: CAWSVLGTKQYF; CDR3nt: TGTGCCTGGAGTGTACTCGGGACCAAGCAGTACTTC
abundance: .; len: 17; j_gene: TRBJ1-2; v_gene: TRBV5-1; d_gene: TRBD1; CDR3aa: CASSSLSLDRSLVGYTF; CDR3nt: TGCGCCAGCAGCTCCCTTTCGTTGGACAGGTCGTTAGTAGGCTACACCTTC
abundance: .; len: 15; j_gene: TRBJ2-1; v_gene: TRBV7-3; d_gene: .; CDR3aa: CASSTGPGRLNEQFF; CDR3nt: TGTGCCAGCAGTACCGGACCCGGGCGACTCAATGAGCAGTTCTTC
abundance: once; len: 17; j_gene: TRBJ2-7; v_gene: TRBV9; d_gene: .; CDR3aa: CASSPFGVWSGKDEQYF; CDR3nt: TGTGCCAGCAGCCCCTTCGGGGTGTGGAGCGGAAAAGACGAGCAGTACTTC
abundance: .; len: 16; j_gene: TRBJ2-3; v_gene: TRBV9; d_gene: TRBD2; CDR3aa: CASSVAGTRGGDTQYF; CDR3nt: TGTGCCAGCAGCGTAGCTGGGACTAGAGGTGGTGATACGCAGTATTTT
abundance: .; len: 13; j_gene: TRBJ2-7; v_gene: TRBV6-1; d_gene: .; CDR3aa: CASSNQGSYEQYF; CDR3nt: TGTGCCAGCTCAAATCAGGGTTCCTACGAGCAGTACTTC
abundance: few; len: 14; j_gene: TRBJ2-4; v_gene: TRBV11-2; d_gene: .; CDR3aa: CASSTWTSFNIQYF; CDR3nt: TGTGCCAGCAGCACTTGGACCAGCTTTAACATTCAGTACTTC
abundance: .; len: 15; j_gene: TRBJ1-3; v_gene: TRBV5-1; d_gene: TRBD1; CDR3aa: CASSLGRGQGNTIYF; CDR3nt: TGCGCCAGCAGCTTAGGGAGGGGGCAAGGAAACACCATATATTTT
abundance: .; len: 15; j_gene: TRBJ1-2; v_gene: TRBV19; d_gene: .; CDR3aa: CASRKKGTVDYGYTF; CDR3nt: TGTGCCAGTAGAAAAAAAGGGACTGTCGACTATGGCTACACCTTC
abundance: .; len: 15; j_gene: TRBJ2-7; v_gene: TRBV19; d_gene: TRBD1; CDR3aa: CASRSTGQGLNEQYF; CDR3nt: TGTGCCAGTAGGAGTACGGGACAGGGTTTGAACGAGCAGTACTTC
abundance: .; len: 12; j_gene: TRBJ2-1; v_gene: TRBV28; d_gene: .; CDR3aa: CASSLATDEQFF; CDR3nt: TGTGCCAGCAGTTTAGCGACAGATGAGCAGTTCTTC
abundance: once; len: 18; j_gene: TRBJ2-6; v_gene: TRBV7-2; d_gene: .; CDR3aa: CASSDYWAVLSGANVLTF; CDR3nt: TGTGCCAGCAGCGACTATTGGGCCGTTCTCTCTGGGGCCAACGTCCTGACTTTC
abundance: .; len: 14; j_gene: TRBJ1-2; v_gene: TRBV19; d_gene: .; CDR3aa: CASSQNNRDHGYTF; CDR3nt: TGTGCCAGTAGCCAAAATAACCGGGACCATGGCTACACCTTC
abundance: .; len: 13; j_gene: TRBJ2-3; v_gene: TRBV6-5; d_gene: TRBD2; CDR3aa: CASTTSGADTQYF; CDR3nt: TGTGCCAGCACCACTAGCGGGGCAGATACGCAGTATTTT
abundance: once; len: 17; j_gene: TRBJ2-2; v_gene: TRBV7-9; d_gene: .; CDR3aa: CASSREGIIPNTGELFF; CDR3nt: TGTGCCAGCAGCCGCGAGGGTATCATTCCGAACACCGGGGAGCTGTTTTTT